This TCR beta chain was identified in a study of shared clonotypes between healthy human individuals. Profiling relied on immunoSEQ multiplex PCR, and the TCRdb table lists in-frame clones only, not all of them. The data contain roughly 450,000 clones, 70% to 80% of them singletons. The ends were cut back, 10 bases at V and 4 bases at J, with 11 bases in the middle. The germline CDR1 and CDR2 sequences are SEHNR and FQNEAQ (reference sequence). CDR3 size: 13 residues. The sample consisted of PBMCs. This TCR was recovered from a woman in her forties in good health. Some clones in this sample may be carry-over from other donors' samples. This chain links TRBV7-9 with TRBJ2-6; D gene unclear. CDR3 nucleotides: TGTGCCACTGACTCGTCCGGGGCCAACGTCCTGACTTTC. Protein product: CATDSSGANVLTF. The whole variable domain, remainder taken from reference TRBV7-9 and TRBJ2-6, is DTGVSQNPRHKITKRGQNVTFRCDPISEHNRLYWYRQTLGQGPEFLTYFQNEAQLEKSRLLSDRFSAERPKGSFSTLEIQRTEQGDSAMYLCATDSSGANVLTFGAGSRLTVL.